A single sample gave rise to the 16 T cell receptor beta chains below, sequenced in a study of blood T cell repertoires in COVID-19. Using immunoSEQ multiplex PCR, the repertoire was profiled, and TCRdb retains in-frame clones only, with some absent. The data contain over 140,000 clones, about four fifths of them seen just once; the ten biggest clones take up less than 4%. The sample consisted of peripheral blood. Receptor source: a woman aged 55-70 years with acute or convalescent COVID-19.

In DNA form, the CDR3 reads TGTGCCAGCAGTTCCCGGTTCCAGCATTTT. Protein product: CASSSRFQHF. The chain has TRBV27 and TRBJ1-5; D ambiguous. Deletions cut 4 bases from V and 12 bases from J, with 7 bases between. CDR1 is MNHEY and CDR2 is SMNVEV in the germline V gene (reference sequence). The CDR3 is 10 residues long.

This clone is a singleton in its sample. The gene calls are TRBV27 and TRBJ2-3; 9 nucleotides line up with TRBD2. CDR3 length: 17 amino acids. Germline-derived CDR1 and CDR2 are MNHEY and SMNVEV (reference sequence). V lost 1 base to trimming and J lost 4 bases; unmatched junction nucleotides: 9. The CDR3 sequence is CASSLLGLAGSPDTQYF. The DNA of the CDR3 is TGTGCCAGCAGTTTATTAGGCCTAGCGGGATCTCCAGATACGCAGTATTTT.

The chain is built from TRBV6-5 and TRBJ2-7, with 13 bases matching TRBD2. V was clipped by 9 bases and J by 5 bases; unmatched bases: 7. CDR3 length: 14 residues. Germline-derived CDR1 and CDR2 are MNHEY and SVGAGI. Written as DNA, the CDR3 is TGTGCCAGTGAGACTAGCGGGAGGATAAACGAGCAGTACTTC. Its protein is CASETSGRINEQYF.

The chain joins TRBV28 to TRBJ1-4; no reliable D call. Germline lookup yields CDR1 MDHEN and CDR2 SYDVKM. With 6 bases removed from V and 5 bases from J, the gap between germline ends came to 4 bases. There are 11 residues in the CDR3. The CDR3 DNA reads TGTGCCAGCAGCAGGAATGAAAAACTGTTTTTT. Translating it yields CASSRNEKLFF.

The rearrangement uses TRBV11-3 and TRBJ2-2; a possible D gene is TRBD2 (5 bases). Between the trimmed V and J ends, which lost 6 bases and 6 bases, there was a span of 11 bases. Germline V gene sequence: CDR1 SGHNT, CDR2 YENEEA. The length of the CDR3 is 13 residues. This chain's CDR3 is CASRNRAAGELFF. The CDR3 DNA follows: TGTGCCAGCAGGAATAGAGCGGCCGGGGAGCTGTTTTTT.

The chain employs TRBV19 and TRBJ2-2; 9 nucleotides line up with TRBD1. Germline CDR1 is LNHDA and CDR2 is SQIVND (reference sequence). This CDR3 is built from 18 residues. V was clipped by 1 base and J by 6 bases; unmatched bases: 12. CDR3 amino acids: CASSIGRTGGLGPGELFF. The CDR3 DNA is TGTGCCAGTAGTATAGGTAGAACAGGGGGCCTGGGGCCCGGGGAGCTGTTTTTT.

The chain joins TRBV3-1 (or the pseudogene TRBV3-2) to TRBJ2-2; 8 bases are shared with TRBD2. The CDR3 spans 16 residues. Looked up from germline, CDR1 is LGHDT and CDR2 is YNNKEL (reference sequence). V dropped 3 bases and J dropped 6; count of bases not matched to a gene: 9. CDR3 nucleotides: TGTGCCAGCAGCCACTATCCGGGACTAGTCTCCGGGGAGCTGTTTTTT. It specifies CASSHYPGLVSGELFF.

V is TRBV14 and J is TRBJ1-4; a weak D match, TRBD1 (6 bases). The germline CDR1 and CDR2 sequences are SGHDN and FVKESK. V was pared by 1 base and J by 4 bases, with 16 bases between. CDR3 length: 17 amino acids. The chain's CDR3 is CASSQVNRVRINEKLFF. As DNA, the CDR3 is TGTGCCAGCAGCCAAGTTAACAGGGTGCGTATTAATGAAAAACTGTTTTTT.

The chain links TRBV15 to TRBJ1-2; D is ambiguous. V shed 0 bases and J shed 5 bases, with 4 bases lying between them. The CDR3 sequence is 12 residues long. Germline CDR1 LNHNV, CDR2 YYDKDF (reference sequence). The CDR3 region has the DNA TGTGCCACCAGCAGAGACAGTTATGGCTACACCTTC. Its translation is CATSRDSYGYTF.

This chain links TRBV11-3 with TRBJ2-7; D may be TRBD1 (6 bases). Between the trimmed V and J ends, which lost 3 bases and 6 bases, there was a span of 12 bases. The CDR3 runs to 13 residues. Germline CDR1 and CDR2: SGHNT and YENEEA. The CDR3 DNA follows: TGTGCCAGCAGCTTTGGGGGCTCTGGCGAGCAGTACTTC. Amino acid sequence: CASSFGGSGEQYF.

This clone was picked up a small number of times. The chain employs TRBV28 and TRBJ2-2, with D unresolved. V gave up 4 bases and J gave up 2 bases, with 8 bases separating them. This CDR3 region has 14 residues. Germline-derived CDR1 and CDR2 are MDHEN and SYDVKM. CDR3 region: CASSSGSNTGELFF. DNA of the CDR3: TGTGCCAGCAGTTCCGGGTCCAACACCGGGGAGCTGTTTTTT.

The J gene is TRBJ2-1, the V gene TRBV2; 12 bases match TRBD2. J was trimmed by 7 bases and V by 6 bases; bases with no gene match: 10. The CDR3 is 16 residues long. Germline loops: CDR1 SNHLY, CDR2 FYNNEI. CDR3: CASSPRLAGANNEQFF. CDR3 DNA: TGTGCCAGCAGCCCCAGACTAGCGGGAGCGAATAATGAGCAGTTCTTC.

This sequence joins TRBV7-8 and TRBJ2-3; tentative D call: TRBD2 (7 bases). The germline V gene encodes CDR1 SGHVS and CDR2 FQNEAQ. The V gene lost 5 bases and the J gene lost 4 bases, with 13 bases spanning the gap. CDR3 length: 14 residues. CDR3 amino acids: CASSRGAVADTQYF. DNA of the CDR3: TGTGCCAGCAGCCGGGGGGCAGTTGCAGATACGCAGTATTTT. The variable domain in full, completed from reference TRBV7-8 and TRBJ2-3, reads GAGVSQSPRYKVAKRGQDVALRCDPISGHVSLFWYQQALGQGPEFLTYFQNEAQLDKSGLPSDRFFAERPEGSVSTLKIQRTQQEDSAVYLCASSRGAVADTQYFGPGTRLTVL.

This sequence joins TRBV19 and TRBJ2-1; tentatively, D is TRBD1 (6 bases). Per the germline V gene, CDR1 is LNHDA and CDR2 is SQIVND (reference sequence). The V and J ends lost 4 bases and 8 bases respectively, with 15 bases between them. CDR3 size: 14 residues. The DNA for the CDR3 is TGTGCCAGTAGTAATTACAGGGCCGAGGATGAGCAGTTCTTC. Its translation is CASSNYRAEDEQFF.

V gene TRBV6-5 combines with J gene TRBJ2-7; TRBD1 might be the D (5 bases). Germline V lookup: CDR1 MNHEY, CDR2 SVGAGI. This CDR3 contains 14 residues. Trimming cost V 2 bases and J 0 bases, with 8 bases left between them. The CDR3 here is CASSYRQSSYEQYF. For the CDR3, the DNA is TGTGCCAGCAGTTACAGACAGAGCTCCTACGAGCAGTACTTC.

This rearrangement joins TRBV12-3 or TRBV12-4 to TRBJ2-7, with 7 bases lining up with TRBD1. This CDR3 has 12 amino acids. Losses at the gene ends were 6 bases for V and 12 bases for J; bases not matched to a gene: 11. The CDR3 nucleotides read TGTGCCAGCAGGGATAACAGGGGAGAGGGGTACTTC. Residues: CASRDNRGEGYF.